A single sample is the source of the 20 T cell receptor beta chains below, sequenced in a study of shared clonotypes between healthy human individuals. Data came from immunoSEQ multiplex PCR; TCRdb stores just in-frame clones and leaves some out. The sample yields over 2,000,000 clones, approximately 92% seen once. CD45RO-negative CD8 cells positively selected for CCR7 made up the naive population, which excluded terminally differentiated effector memory CD45RA+ cells. Sequenced material: naive CD8+ T cells from PBMCs. The receptor set was obtained from a man aged 18 to 35 in good health. Some clones in this sample may be carry-over from other donors' samples.

The chain joins TRBV7-2 to TRBJ2-3; 8 bases map to TRBD1. Germline V CDR1 and CDR2: SGHTA, FQGNSA. CDR3 length: 18 residues. V was clipped by 5 bases and J by 0 bases; unmatched bases: 13. As DNA, the CDR3 is TGTGCCAGCAGCCTCCAGGGGGCGGGATGGGGCAGCACAGATACGCAGTATTTT. It specifies CASSLQGAGWGSTDTQYF.

In regard to this clone: The same CDR3 is also encoded by other DNA sequences in this sample. V gene TRBV27 combines with J gene TRBJ2-5; 9 nucleotides line up with TRBD1. The CDR3 consists of 15 residues. J gave up 4 bases and V 0 bases, and 3 bases lay outside the gene matches. The germline gives CDR1 MNHEY, CDR2 SMNVEV (reference sequence). CDR3 residues: CASSLSGQGGETQYF. The CDR3 DNA reads as TGTGCCAGCAGTTTATCGGGACAGGGAGGAGAGACCCAGTACTTC.

About this clone itself: Other DNA sequences in this sample translate to the same CDR3. The gene calls are TRBV28 and TRBJ2-3; D call uncertain. Germline values: CDR1 MDHEN, CDR2 SYDVKM. The CDR3 has 11 amino acids. Trimming shortened V by 1 base and J by 6 bases, and 2 bases separated the two germline ends. CDR3 sequence reads: CASSLSDTQYF. The CDR3 nucleotides read TGTGCCAGCAGTTTATCGGATACGCAGTATTTT.

In its sample, this clone was seen a few times. This chain uses TRBV21-1 with TRBJ1-4. TRBV21-1 is termed a pseudogene. The CDR3 has 16 residues. In DNA, the CDR3 is TGTGCCAGCAGCAAAGCGGATGACAGGGAGGGTGAAAAACTGTTTTTT. Residues: CASSKADDREGEKLFF.

The table lists this clone with a count of one. The J gene is TRBJ2-7, the V gene TRBV19; 10 bases fit TRBD2. This CDR3 has 18 residues. V dropped 6 bases and J dropped 2; count of bases not matched to a gene: 16. Germline V lookup: CDR1 LNHDA, CDR2 SQIVND (reference sequence). In DNA form, the CDR3 reads TGTGCCAGTAGGCAGACAGGAGCCGGGACTAGCGTTACCTACGAGCAGTACTTC. It specifies CASRQTGAGTSVTYEQYF. The entire variable domain, with the rest obtained from reference TRBV19 and TRBJ2-7, is as follows: DGGITQSPKYLFRKEGQNVTLSCEQNLNHDAMYWYRQDPGQGLRLIYYSQIVNDFQKGDIAEGYSVSREKKESFPLTVTSAQKNPTAFYLCASRQTGAGTSVTYEQYFGPGTRLTVT.

The J gene is TRBJ1-5, the V gene TRBV5-8; 7 bases match TRBD1. CDR1 is SGHTS and CDR2 is YDEGEE in the germline V gene. The CDR3 is 16 amino acids. With 7 bases clipped from V and 3 bases from J, the junction kept 13 bases outside the gene matches. The DNA of the CDR3 is TGTGCCAGCCGATGGGTGGGAGGGGGCAACAATCAGCCCCAGCATTTT. Amino acids: CASRWVGGGNNQPQHF.

The chain is built from TRBV9 and TRBJ2-1; 16 bases line up with TRBD2. J gave up 9 bases and V 0 bases, and 18 bases lay outside the gene matches. Germline-derived CDR1 and CDR2 are SGDLS and YYNGEE. The CDR3 covers 21 residues. CDR3 loop: CASSVGLGTSGREYYKGEQFF. For the CDR3, the DNA is TGTGCCAGCAGCGTAGGCCTTGGGACTAGCGGGAGGGAATACTACAAGGGTGAGCAGTTCTTC.

The rearrangement links TRBV9 to TRBJ2-1, with 8 bases aligning to TRBD1. The CDR3 contains 14 residues. CDR1 is SGDLS, CDR2 YYNGEE, per germline. Losses at the gene ends were 3 bases for V and 9 bases for J; bases not matched to a gene: 8. Written as DNA, the CDR3 is TGTGCCAGCAGCGCGGCGGACAGGGATACTGAGCAGTTCTTC. Translated, it gives CASSAADRDTEQFF.

This clone was detected only a few times. V is TRBV4-2 and J is TRBJ2-7; D is undetermined. This CDR3 comprises 15 residues. V was trimmed by 0 bases and J by 2 bases, leaving 11 bases between them. Germline V gene sequence: CDR1 LGHNA, CDR2 YNFKEQ. CDR3 bases: TGTGCCAGCAGCCAAGAGTTCGGCGGACCCTACGAGCAGTACTTC. Translated: CASSQEFGGPYEQYF.

The chain carries TRBV27 and TRBJ2-5; tentative D call: TRBD2 (5 bases). This CDR3 region has 14 residues. Deletions cut 6 bases from V and 1 base from J, with 12 bases between. The germline CDR1 and CDR2 sequences are MNHEY and SMNVEV (reference sequence). CDR3: CASSYGLFQETQYF. CDR3 sequence (DNA): TGTGCCAGCAGCTATGGACTGTTCCAAGAGACCCAGTACTTC.

The rearrangement uses TRBV11-3 and TRBJ2-7, with TRBD2 matching over 7 bases. The junction had 5 bases not matched to a gene; V was cut back by 5 bases and J by 4 bases. The CDR3 runs 13 residues. The germline gives CDR1 SGHNT, CDR2 YENEEA. For the CDR3, the DNA is TGTGCCAGCAGCCCGGGACTAAAATACGAGCAGTACTTC. Protein product: CASSPGLKYEQYF.

With respect to this clone: A read error may produce the germline difference seen at one junction end. V usage is TRBV7-9 and J usage is TRBJ1-2; 8 nucleotides align to TRBD1. This CDR3 is built from 17 residues. CDR1 is SEHNR, CDR2 FQNEAQ, per germline (reference sequence). The DNA for the CDR3 is TGTGCCAGCGGCTTGGGCTCCCGGGACAGGTCCCTCTATGGCTACACCTTC. The encoded protein is CASGLGSRDRSLYGYTF.

This rearrangement joins TRBV6-1 to TRBJ2-3; D gene uncertain. The CDR3 is 14 amino acids. The germline V and J ends were trimmed by 5 bases and 0 bases, with 9 bases remaining between them. The V gene's germline CDR1 is MNHNS and CDR2 SASEGT. The CDR3 protein is CASSLLRSTDTQYF. The DNA of the CDR3 is TGTGCCAGCAGTCTTCTGCGGAGCACAGATACGCAGTATTTT.

The gene calls are TRBV29-1 and TRBJ1-1, with 8 bases fitting TRBD1. This CDR3 spans 13 amino acids. The germline V gene encodes CDR1 SQVTM and CDR2 ANQGSEA. V was pared by 6 bases and J by 7 bases, with 10 bases of the junction left unmatched. The chain's CDR3 is CSVEDRVDVEAFF. The CDR3 coding sequence is TGCAGCGTGGAGGACAGGGTAGATGTTGAAGCTTTCTTT.

Note on this clone: Different DNA sequences within this sample yield the same CDR3. The rearrangement uses TRBV7-3 and TRBJ1-1, with D possibly being TRBD1 (6 bases). Germline CDR1 reads SGHTA; CDR2 reads FQGTGA. V lost 0 bases and J lost 5, with 10 bases in between. The CDR3 is 14 amino acids. CDR3 sequence reads: CASSLTGRGTEAFF. The CDR3 bases are TGTGCCAGCAGCTTAACAGGCAGGGGAACTGAAGCTTTCTTT.

V gene TRBV6-5 combines with J gene TRBJ2-5; D gene ambiguous. The CDR3 is made up of 15 amino acids. V lost 6 bases and J lost 4, with 18 bases in between. Germline CDR1 MNHEY, CDR2 SVGAGI. DNA for the CDR3: TGTGCCAGCAGAGACCTCCGCTTTGGGGTAGAGACCCAGTACTTC. Translating it yields CASRDLRFGVETQYF.

In the case of this clone: This specimen includes other DNA sequences encoding the same CDR3. The chain recombines TRBV29-1 with TRBJ2-7; D is undetermined. This CDR3 is 12 amino acids long. The V gene's germline CDR1 is SQVTM and CDR2 ANQGSEA. Trimming shortened V by 1 base and J by 4 bases, and 8 bases separated the two germline ends. CDR3 sequence: CSVEGSLYEQYF. CDR3 in DNA: TGCAGCGTTGAAGGTAGCTTATACGAGCAGTACTTC.

This clone was observed once. The gene calls are TRBV5-8 and TRBJ2-7; TRBD1 matches at 8 bases. CDR1 SGHTS and CDR2 YDEGEE come from the germline V gene. The ends lost 4 bases at V and 6 bases at J; junction bases unmatched: 6. The CDR3 runs 13 residues. CDR3 loop: CASSSRTGREQYF. In DNA form, the CDR3 reads TGTGCCAGCAGCAGTAGGACAGGGCGCGAGCAGTACTTC.

This rearrangement joins TRBV4-1 to TRBJ1-4; no reliable D call. The germline CDR1 and CDR2 sequences are MGHRA and YSYEKL. Trimming cost V 3 bases and J 10 bases, with 15 bases left between them. The CDR3 sequence is 14 residues long. The CDR3 here is CASSQYLDVGKLFF. DNA of the CDR3: TGCGCCAGCAGCCAGTACCTGGACGTGGGAAAACTGTTTTTT.

This rearrangement joins TRBV10-3 to TRBJ1-2, with D maybe TRBD1 (6 bases). The CDR3 consists of 17 residues. Germline CDR1 is ENHRY and CDR2 is SYGVKD. The germline V and J ends were trimmed by 0 bases and 3 bases, with 17 bases remaining between them. The CDR3 nucleotides read TGTGCCATCAGTGAGTCGATCTTTCCGGGGGGCGACTATGGCTACACCTTC. Protein sequence: CAISESIFPGGDYGYTF.